One and the same sample provided the 7 T cell receptor beta chains below, sequenced in a study of blood T cell repertoires in COVID-19. The assay was immunoSEQ multiplex PCR, and TCRdb's table has in-frame clones only and misses some. This repertoire shows 350,000 to 450,000 clones, 89% found once; its top ten account for 0.95% to 1.5%. Material for sequencing was peripheral blood. These receptors were obtained from a man in his forties with acute or convalescent COVID-19.

V gene TRBV2 combines with J gene TRBJ1-1; D might be TRBD1 (6 bases). The germline V gene encodes CDR1 SNHLY and CDR2 FYNNEI. Trimming pared 2 bases from V and 1 base from J, leaving 8 bases between. The CDR3 totals 14 residues. This chain's CDR3 is CASSETGTNTEAFF. The CDR3, as DNA: TGTGCCAGCAGTGAAACAGGGACGAACACTGAAGCTTTCTTT. Together with reference TRBV2 and TRBJ1-1, the CDR3 gives the full variable domain: EPEVTQTPSHQVTQMGQEVILRCVPISNHLYFYWYRQILGQKVEFLVSFYNNEISEKSEIFDDQFSVERPDGSNFTLKIRSTKLEDSAMYFCASSETGTNTEAFFGQGTRLTVV.

This sequence joins TRBV10-3 and TRBJ1-6; maybe TRBD1 (6 bases). The V and J ends lost 3 bases and 7 bases respectively, with 16 bases between them. CDR1 and CDR2 (germline): ENHRY, SYGVKD. This CDR3 is 16 amino acids long. DNA of the CDR3: TGTGCCATCAGTGATTCAGGAGGACAGATAAATTCACCCCTCCACTTT. Translation gives CAISDSGGQINSPLHF.

The chain carries TRBV6-2 or TRBV6-3 and TRBJ1-5, with 9 positions matching TRBD1. The CDR3 contains 15 residues. Germline V CDR1 and CDR2: MNHEY, SVGEGT. The junction had 7 bases not matched to a gene; V was cut back by 6 bases and J by 4 bases. In DNA, the CDR3 is TGTGCCAGCAGCCGTTCCGACAGGGGGAATCAGCCCCAGCATTTT. Protein sequence: CASSRSDRGNQPQHF.

This chain joins TRBV5-4 and TRBJ2-3; TRBD2 matches 8 bases. The V segment lost 0 bases and the J segment 1 base; nucleotides outside the gene matches: 4. Germline V lookup: CDR1 SGHNT, CDR2 YYREEE (reference sequence). The CDR3 loop spans 16 amino acids. Here the CDR3 reads CASSLDQRGRTDTQYF. CDR3 DNA: TGTGCCAGCAGCTTGGATCAGCGGGGGCGCACAGATACGCAGTATTTT.

This sequence joins TRBV30 and TRBJ1-4, with D possibly TRBD1 on 6 matching bases. Trimming stripped 3 bases from V and 14 bases from J, with 25 bases between. The CDR3 spans 15 residues. Germline CDR1 reads GTSNPN; CDR2 reads SVGIG (reference sequence). The CDR3 bases are TGTGCCTGGAGCGGGGACACGGACGGGAGGATCGGGCTGTTTTTT. Amino acids: CAWSGDTDGRIGLFF. The full variable domain, in which reference TRBV30 and TRBJ1-4 provide the parts outside the CDR3, is SQTIHQWPATLVQPVGSPLSLECTVEGTSNPNLYWYRQAAGRGLQLLFYSVGIGQISSEVPQNLSASRPQDRQFILSSKKLLLSDSGFYLCAWSGDTDGRIGLFFGSGTQLSVL.

The rearrangement links TRBV7-2 to TRBJ2-5; a weak D match, TRBD1 (6 bases). The V and J ends lost 5 bases and 4 bases respectively, with 11 bases between them. CDR1 and CDR2 (germline): SGHTA, FQGNSA. The length of the CDR3 is 13 residues. The CDR3 coding sequence is TGTGCCAGCAGCATCTACAGGGCAGAGACCCAGTACTTC. Translation: CASSIYRAETQYF.

The chain employs TRBV5-1 and TRBJ2-3, with 11 bases identical to TRBD2. The V gene's germline CDR1 is SGHRS and CDR2 YFSETQ. The CDR3 totals 18 residues. V dropped 3 bases and J dropped 0; count of bases not matched to a gene: 9. The DNA of the CDR3 is TGCGCCAGCAGCTGGAGGGGGACTAGCGGTAGAAGCACAGATACGCAGTATTTT. The encoded protein is CASSWRGTSGRSTDTQYF. The complete variable domain, with remaining parts taken from reference TRBV5-1 and TRBJ2-3, reads KAGVTQTPRYLIKTRGQQVTLSCSPISGHRSVSWYQQTPGQGLQFLFEYFSETQRNKGNFPGRFSGRQFSNSRSEMNVSTLELGDSALYLCASSWRGTSGRSTDTQYFGPGTRLTVL.